The TCR beta chain under discussion was sequenced for a study of low-dose radiotherapy and immunotherapy resistance in tumors. Study-wide background: Cohort 2 received 1 Gy per fraction every two weeks, totaling 13 Gy over 26 weeks. One day prior to radiation and immunotherapy, intravenous cyclophosphamide at 200 mg/m2 was given, repeated every two weeks.

V was shortened by 0 bases and J by 5 bases, with 19 bases between the two germline ends. From germline, CDR1 is SGHTA and CDR2 FQGNSA. CDR3 length: 18 residues. Alpha and beta chains were covered, as first-strand cDNA relied on TRAV- and TRBV-specific primers. The PCR that amplified TCRs ran for about 20 cycles, relying on a constant-region primer and a V-primer adapter. Amplifying the isolated mRNA was done by in vitro transcription. TCRdb passed the reads through MiXCR, listing each CDR3 protein once. This table holds about 39,000 distinct CDR3 sequences, roughly 28% found once. This clonotype showed up just once. Time point defined: before trial treatment.

The V call is TRBV7-2, the J call TRBJ2-2, with D hard to call. The TCR originated in a male donor with gallbladder cancer. The input for sequencing was PBMCs, taken before treatment. CDR3 amino acids: CASSLASRRTARTGELFF. Here the CDR3 DNA reads TGTGCCAGCAGCTTAGCGTCCAGGCGGACGGCGAGGACCGGGGAGCTGTTTTTT. Drawing the rest from reference TRBV7-2 and TRBJ2-2, the complete variable domain is GAGVSQSPSNKVTEKGKDVELRCDPISGHTALYWYRQSLGQGLEFLIYFQGNSAPDKSGLPSDRFSAERTGGSVSTLTIQRTQQEDSAVYLCASSLASRRTARTGELFFGEGSRLTVL.